The 18 T cell receptor beta chains below come from one sample, sequenced in a study of circulating CD8 cells and anti-PD-1 response in melanoma. From live CD3+CD8+TCRalphabeta+ cells, four PD-1 and/or TIGIT subsets were sorted. The QIAseq Immune Repertoire TCR panel built the libraries from about 14 ng of total RNA. MiXCR, applied by TCRdb to the reads, yields one record per CDR3 protein. Of over 150 distinct CDR3 sequences in the sample, around 5% were seen once. The sequencing here drew on CD8+ T cells from PBMCs, taken at baseline or after one month of anti-PD-1 therapy (not recorded which). The receptors stem from a human donor with melanoma.

Judged by abundance, this clonotype is large. The chain couples TRBV19 to TRBJ2-4; 8 bases map to TRBD1. Germline loops: CDR1 LNHDA, CDR2 SQIVND (reference sequence). With V trimmed by 6 bases and J by 7 bases, 11 bases remained unmatched. The CDR3 covers 15 residues. This chain's CDR3 is CASSHLAGGANIQYF. The CDR3 coding sequence is TGTGCCAGTAGCCACCTCGCAGGGGGCGCGAACATTCAGTACTTC.

This clonotype was counted only a few times. Without the conserved terminal phenylalanine or tryptophan, this CDR3 likely stems from a read error. The chain uses TRBV4-3 and TRBJ1-2, with D uncertain. Germline values: CDR1 LGHNA, CDR2 YSLEER. CDR3 length equals 11 residues. Trimming removed 0 bases from V and 8 bases from J, with 4 bases in between. CDR3 bases: TGCGCCAGCAGCCAAGATGGAGGCTACACCCTC. The encoded protein is CASSQDGGYTL.

Comments on this clonotype: This sequence may be a read error, since a much larger clone differs from it by one base. The V and J genes are TRBV11-2 and TRBJ2-1, with 7 bases fitting TRBD2. The CDR3 runs to 14 residues. Germline CDR1 and CDR2: SGHAT and FQNNGV. J lost 5 bases, V lost 5 bases, and 6 bases had no gene match. The CDR3 coding sequence is TGTGCCAGCAGCGAATGGGGGGGTGACAATGAGCAGTTCTTC. Translating gives CASSEWGGDNEQFF.

This clonotype has only a few counts. The chain employs TRBV12-3 or TRBV12-4 and TRBJ2-3; TRBD1 matches at 11 bases. V was pared by 6 bases and J by 5 bases, with 7 bases of the junction left unmatched. The CDR3 length is 15 residues. The CDR3 DNA sequence: TGTGCCAGCAGCGTGGACAGGGGGCGCGAAGATACGCAGTATTTT. This encodes CASSVDRGREDTQYF.

This clonotype is labeled as large. The chain links TRBV20-1 to TRBJ1-4; D remains ambiguous. Between the trimmed V and J ends, which lost 3 bases and 6 bases, there was a span of 11 bases. Germline-derived CDR1 and CDR2 are DFQATT and SNEGSKA (reference sequence). This CDR3 has 13 residues. The chain's CDR3 is CSARPESDEKLFF. The CDR3 coding sequence is TGCAGTGCTAGGCCCGAGTCCGATGAAAAACTGTTTTTT.

By sample fraction, this clonotype is large. The rearrangement uses TRBV10-2 and TRBJ2-5; 15 bases line up with TRBD2. This CDR3 region has 15 residues. The V and J ends lost 6 bases and 5 bases, in that order; junction bases with no gene match: 4. Looked up from germline, CDR1 is WSHSY and CDR2 is SAAADI. The CDR3 coding sequence is TGCGCCAGCAGGGGGACTAGCGGGGGGATGGAGACCCAGTACTTC. It codes for CASRGTSGGMETQYF.

By its share, this clonotype is medium-sized. This chain's CDR3 is CASSQTGTVYGYTF. CDR3 DNA: TGTGCCAGCAGCCAAACCGGGACGGTCTATGGCTACACCTTC. The chain is built from TRBV7-2 and TRBJ1-2; possibly TRBD1 for D (5 bases). Germline V gives CDR1 SGHTA, CDR2 FQGNSA. The V gene lost 5 bases and the J gene lost 4 bases, with 14 bases spanning the gap. CDR3 length: 14 amino acids. The full variable domain, completed using reference TRBV7-2 and TRBJ1-2, is GAGVSQSPSNKVTEKGKDVELRCDPISGHTALYWYRQSLGQGLEFLIYFQGNSAPDKSGLPSDRFSAERTGGSVSTLTIQRTQQEDSAVYLCASSQTGTVYGYTFGSGTRLTVV.

This clonotype is categorized as medium-sized. This chain links TRBV29-1 with TRBJ2-1, with unresolved D. CDR3 length: 11 amino acids. The germline gives CDR1 SQVTM, CDR2 ANQGSEA. Deletions cut 4 bases from V and 5 bases from J, with 6 bases between. DNA for the CDR3: TGCAGCGTTGGATGGGACAATGAGCAGTTCTTC. Amino acid sequence: CSVGWDNEQFF.

This clonotype rates as medium-sized. This chain connects TRBV27 to TRBJ1-6; the D gene is possibly TRBD1 (5 bases). V was pared by 5 bases and J by 7 bases, with 6 bases between. Germline CDR1 reads MNHEY; CDR2 reads SMNVEV (reference sequence). This CDR3 is 12 amino acids long. CDR3 sequence: CASSDSNSPLHF. DNA for the CDR3: TGTGCCAGCAGTGACAGCAATTCACCCCTCCACTTT.

In its sample, this clonotype is large. This chain links TRBV7-2 with TRBJ2-3, with TRBD2 as a possible D gene (5 bases). The CDR3 spans 15 residues. In germline, CDR1 is SGHTA, CDR2 FQGNSA. Trimming removed 3 bases from V and 1 base from J, with 11 bases in between. This CDR3 reads CASSLYGVGTDTQYF. The CDR3 nucleotides read TGTGCCAGCAGCTTGTACGGGGTAGGCACAGATACGCAGTATTTT.

This clonotype appeared a few times. V gene TRBV6-1 combines with J gene TRBJ1-2; the match to TRBD1 covers 8 bases. Germline trimming cut 6 bases from V and 8 bases from J; bases unmatched to any gene: 8. Germline lookup yields CDR1 MNHNS and CDR2 SASEGT. CDR3 length: 13 amino acids. The CDR3 loop is CASRSDRGRGYTF. Written as DNA, the CDR3 is TGTGCCAGCAGGAGCGACAGGGGAAGGGGCTACACCTTC.

This clonotype is categorized as medium-sized. The rearrangement joins TRBV6-4 to TRBJ1-1; 7 positions match TRBD1. CDR3 length equals 15 residues. CDR1 is MRHNA and CDR2 is SNTAGT in the germline V gene. Trimming at V came to 8 bases and at J to 5 bases, leaving 14 bases not matched to a gene. CDR3 coding DNA: TGTGCCAGCGGCACAAGGGAGGGGGCGCGGACTGAAGCTTTCTTT. Its translation: CASGTREGARTEAFF.

The table lists this clonotype with a few counts. The gene calls are TRBV4-1 and TRBJ2-1; TRBD2 matches 13 bases. Germline CDR1 reads MGHRA; CDR2 reads YSYEKL. V shed 1 base and J 6 bases; nucleotides not matched to a gene: 6. The length of the CDR3 is 17 residues. CDR3 in DNA: TGCGCCAGCAGCCAAGCCCTACTAGCGGGGGGGAGCAATGAGCAGTTCTTC. This encodes CASSQALLAGGSNEQFF.

This clonotype is large. This chain connects TRBV11-2 to TRBJ2-3; 10 nucleotides agree with TRBD2. The CDR3 spans 15 residues. Germline CDR1 and CDR2: SGHAT and FQNNGV. The trim removed 5 bases at V and 0 bases at J, leaving 2 bases unmatched. The CDR3: CASSRTSGSTDTQYF. The CDR3 nucleotides read TGTGCCAGCAGCCGGACTAGCGGTAGCACAGATACGCAGTATTTT.

In its sample, this clonotype is large. The rearrangement joins TRBV2 to TRBJ2-1; a possible D gene is TRBD2 (6 bases). CDR3 length equals 16 residues. Trimming removed 4 bases at V and 7 bases at J, with 20 bases between. From germline, CDR1 is SNHLY and CDR2 FYNNEI. This CDR3 reads CASSASRQGLWNEQFF. In DNA, the CDR3 is TGTGCCAGCAGTGCATCGAGGCAGGGACTTTGGAATGAGCAGTTCTTC.

V gene TRBV10-3 combines with J gene TRBJ2-5, with D possibly matching TRBD1 (6 bases). V shed 2 bases and J shed 7 bases, with 14 bases lying between them. This CDR3 has 14 amino acids. Germline CDR1 is ENHRY and CDR2 is SYGVKD. The CDR3 region is CAISEQGRKGTQYF. The CDR3 region has the DNA TGTGCCATCAGTGAGCAGGGGAGAAAAGGGACCCAGTACTTC.

Sample share makes this clonotype medium-sized. The chain couples TRBV16 to TRBJ2-7; no clear D gene. This CDR3 has 11 residues. V was cut by 5 bases and J by 4 bases, with 6 bases left in between. CDR1 and CDR2 (germline): KGHSY, FQNENV. The chain's CDR3 is CASSVGYEQYF. The DNA for the CDR3 is TGTGCCAGCAGCGTCGGATACGAGCAGTACTTC.

This clonotype has only a few counts. The chain has TRBV18 and TRBJ2-7; TRBD1 might be the D (6 bases). CDR1 KGHSH and CDR2 LQKENI come from the germline V gene. CDR3 size: 12 residues. The V and J ends lost 3 bases and 10 bases respectively, with 13 bases between them. The CDR3 protein is CASSPGQKDQYF. The CDR3 DNA is TGTGCCAGCTCACCCGGACAGAAGGACCAGTACTTC.